These 26 T cell receptor beta chains were sequenced from one sample in a study of shared T cell receptors in the human thymus. The assay was immunoSEQ multiplex PCR, and TCRdb's table has in-frame clones only and misses some. The sample has 450,000 to 650,000 clones, about 80% seen once; the top ten hold about 0.013%. This same sample was also taken into another study, of human thymus T cells.

Sample: thymocytes. The receptors were gathered from a boy under two years old with a congenital heart defect.

The chain combines TRBV5-6 with TRBJ2-1; perhaps TRBD2 as D (6 bases). CDR1 and CDR2 (germline): SGHDT, YYEEEE. The ends were cut back, 3 bases at V and 6 bases at J, with 16 bases in the middle. This CDR3 region has 15 residues. This CDR3 reads CASSSAGLPCNEQFF. The CDR3 coding sequence is TGTGCCAGCAGCTCCGCGGGACTGCCTTGCAATGAGCAGTTCTTC.

This rearrangement joins TRBV5-1 to TRBJ2-1; 11 nucleotides align to TRBD2. Trimming removed 3 bases from V and 0 bases from J; junction bases left unmatched: 2. CDR1 and CDR2 from the germline V gene are SGHRS and YFSETQ. This CDR3 comprises 16 residues. This CDR3 reads CASSSSGRISYNEQFF. Here the CDR3 DNA reads TGCGCCAGCAGCTCTAGCGGGAGGATCTCCTACAATGAGCAGTTCTTC.

This clone appeared a few times. The V gene is TRBV5-1, the J gene TRBJ2-3, with 10 bases fitting TRBD2. With 5 bases clipped from V and 8 bases from J, the junction kept 11 bases outside the gene matches. CDR1 SGHRS and CDR2 YFSETQ come from the germline V gene. This CDR3 is 15 amino acids long. This CDR3 reads CASSSEREGPRTQYF. The CDR3, as DNA: TGCGCCAGCAGTTCCGAGCGGGAGGGCCCTCGTACGCAGTATTTT.

This rearrangement joins TRBV28 to TRBJ2-7; a weak D match, TRBD1 (5 bases). Trimming shortened V by 4 bases and J by 5 bases, and 33 bases separated the two germline ends. Germline values: CDR1 MDHEN, CDR2 SYDVKM. The CDR3 sequence is 20 residues long. The CDR3 DNA reads TGTGCCAGCAGTTCCAACCAGGATACCATCAGGGCAGGGAAGCCCCACGAGCAGTACTTC. Its translation: CASSSNQDTIRAGKPHEQYF.

This chain connects TRBV7-9 to TRBJ1-1; 7 nucleotides align to TRBD1. Germline V gene sequence: CDR1 SEHNR, CDR2 FQNEAQ (reference sequence). This CDR3 has 17 residues. J gave up 0 bases and V 3 bases, and 10 bases lay outside the gene matches. DNA of the CDR3: TGTGCCAGCAGCTTTCCGACAGGGTGGGGATTGAACACTGAAGCTTTCTTT. Its protein product is CASSFPTGWGLNTEAFF.

This clone was seen once. CDR3 bases: TGTGCCAGCAGCTCGGACAGGGAGACCTACCGCGGGCAGTACTTC. Its translation is CASSSDRETYRGQYF. This rearrangement joins TRBV11-2 to TRBJ2-7; the match to TRBD1 covers 8 bases. The junction had 14 bases not matched to a gene; V was cut back by 4 bases and J by 9 bases. Per the germline V gene, CDR1 is SGHAT and CDR2 is FQNNGV. The CDR3 is made up of 15 amino acids.

The chain couples TRBV27 to TRBJ2-1; 8 positions agree with TRBD2. This CDR3 comprises 17 residues. In germline, CDR1 is MNHEY, CDR2 SMNVEV (reference sequence). Trimming took 7 bases from V and 7 from J; bases not matched to a gene: 18. In DNA, the CDR3 is TGTGCCAGCACCGCTCGCATACTAGCGGCAAACCGAAATGAGCAGTTCTTC. The encoded protein is CASTARILAANRNEQFF.

In this sample, this clone turned up a few times. The CDR3 is CSVEGRGEYSNQPQHF. CDR3 bases: TGCAGCGTTGAAGGTCGGGGGGAATATAGCAATCAGCCCCAGCATTTT. This chain uses TRBV29-1 with TRBJ1-5; D might be TRBD1 (5 bases). V was cut by 1 base and J by 0 bases, with 13 bases left in between. The germline CDR1 and CDR2 sequences are SQVTM and ANQGSEA. This CDR3 has 16 residues.

The chain is built from TRBV2 and TRBJ2-1; 8 nucleotides line up with TRBD1. J gave up 3 bases and V 7 bases, and 5 bases lay outside the gene matches. The CDR3 is 14 amino acids. Germline V lookup: CDR1 SNHLY, CDR2 FYNNEI. The CDR3 coding sequence is TGTGCCAGCAATCCGGGACAGGACTACAATGAGCAGTTCTTC. Translation: CASNPGQDYNEQFF.

The chain has TRBV11-2 and TRBJ2-7, with TRBD2 matching 9 bases. The CDR3 loop spans 15 amino acids. The ends lost 1 base at V and 5 bases at J; junction bases unmatched: 6. Germline values: CDR1 SGHAT, CDR2 FQNNGV. CDR3 DNA: TGTGCCAGCAGCTTAGCGGGTAGCGGGAGCGACGAGCAGTACTTC. It codes for CASSLAGSGSDEQYF.

The chain joins TRBV30 to TRBJ2-2; 9 bases line up with TRBD2. Germline CDR1 reads GTSNPN; CDR2 reads SVGIG (reference sequence). CDR3 length: 19 amino acids. V was clipped by 0 bases and J by 6 bases; unmatched bases: 17. The CDR3 DNA is TGTGCCTGGAGTGTAGGATCGGGGCTAGCGGGATACAGATCCGGGGAGCTGTTTTTT. Encoded protein: CAWSVGSGLAGYRSGELFF.

DNA for the CDR3: TGTGCCAGTAGTGTCACAGGGGAAGCGGAAAGCAATCAGCCCCAGCATTTT. Translation gives CASSVTGEAESNQPQHF. The J gene is TRBJ1-5, the V gene TRBV19; 7 bases are shared with TRBD1. The CDR3 covers 17 residues. Germline assignment: CDR1 LNHDA and CDR2 SQIVND (reference sequence). V lost 5 bases, J lost 1 base, and 11 bases stayed unmatched.

CDR3 region: CASSSLPDRGKAFF. The CDR3 DNA reads as TGTGCCAGCTCATCACTGCCCGACAGGGGGAAAGCTTTCTTT. The chain is built from TRBV18 and TRBJ1-1, with 9 positions matching TRBD1. Trimming cost V 5 bases and J 9 bases; bases outside gene matches: 10. There are 14 residues in the CDR3. Germline V CDR1 and CDR2: KGHSH, LQKENI.

The chain joins TRBV7-9 to TRBJ2-7; perhaps TRBD1 as D (5 bases). Deletions cut 8 bases from V and 7 bases from J, with 18 bases between. Germline V gene lookup returns CDR1 SEHNR and CDR2 FQNEAQ (reference sequence). This CDR3 spans 13 amino acids. CDR3 nucleotide sequence: TGTGCCAGCCTTCCAGGGAATTCCTTTGAGCAGTACTTC. It encodes CASLPGNSFEQYF.

The J gene is TRBJ1-2, the V gene TRBV12-1; the D segment call TRBD1 is taken from the table without a DNA check. TRBV12-1 constitutes a pseudogene. The CDR3 is 17 amino acids. Here the CDR3 DNA reads TGTGCCAGCAGCCTGGGCCAGGGCTTTATTTCGGACTATGGCTACACCTTC. Translation: CASSLGQGFISDYGYTF.

The V and J genes are TRBV4-3 and TRBJ2-7; possible D gene TRBD1, 5 bases. The CDR3 spans 15 residues. The V and J ends lost 1 base and 3 bases respectively, with 13 bases between them. Germline V lookup: CDR1 LGHNA, CDR2 YSLEER. This CDR3 reads CASSQGARTNYEQYF. In DNA, the CDR3 is TGCGCCAGCAGCCAAGGCGCCCGGACAAACTACGAGCAGTACTTC.

The chain recombines TRBV4-3 with TRBJ2-7; perhaps TRBD2 as D (5 bases). V was trimmed by 4 bases and J by 3 bases, leaving 19 bases between them. There are 16 residues in the CDR3. Germline assignment: CDR1 LGHNA and CDR2 YSLEER. CDR3 sequence: CASSPQPEAQNYEQYF. The CDR3 DNA reads as TGCGCCAGCAGCCCCCAGCCGGAGGCCCAGAACTACGAGCAGTACTTC.

CDR3 DNA: TGTGCCAGCAGCCAGCAAATCCTAGCGGGGGGACTATCCACCGGGGAGCTGTTTTTT. Encoded protein: CASSQQILAGGLSTGELFF. The chain has TRBV4-2 and TRBJ2-2, with 11 bases aligning to TRBD2. The V and J ends lost 3 bases and 4 bases, in that order; junction bases with no gene match: 13. Germline V CDR1 and CDR2: LGHNA, YNFKEQ. CDR3 length: 19 amino acids.

The chain employs TRBV11-2 and TRBJ2-7, with 13 bases aligning to TRBD2. Germline values: CDR1 SGHAT, CDR2 FQNNGV. The ends lost 3 bases at V and 2 bases at J; junction bases unmatched: 4. The CDR3 covers 16 residues. The CDR3 nucleotides read TGTGCCAGCAGCTTGGGGACTAGCGGGATCCCCTACGAGCAGTACTTC. It specifies CASSLGTSGIPYEQYF.

This chain links TRBV4-1 with TRBJ2-5; D not resolved. The CDR3 is made up of 13 amino acids. With 0 bases removed from V and 7 bases from J, the gap between germline ends came to 9 bases. The V gene's germline CDR1 is MGHRA and CDR2 YSYEKL. Here the CDR3 reads CASSQDLPGTQYF. CDR3 in DNA: TGCGCCAGCAGCCAAGATCTGCCCGGGACCCAGTACTTC.

The chain's CDR3 is CASSSPGFLFYGYTF. The DNA for the CDR3 is TGTGCCAGCAGCTCCCCGGGATTCCTGTTCTATGGCTACACCTTC. The J gene is TRBJ1-2, the V gene TRBV7-2, with unresolved D. CDR1 SGHTA and CDR2 FQGNSA come from the germline V gene. The CDR3 length is 15 residues. V shed 4 bases and J shed 4 bases, with 16 bases lying between them.

The V call is TRBV12-5, the J call TRBJ2-5; D is unclear. V dropped 10 bases and J dropped 4 bases, with 4 bases sitting between them. Germline loops: CDR1 LGHNT, CDR2 FRNRAP. The CDR3 consists of 9 residues. For the CDR3, the DNA is TGTGCTACCTCAGAGACCCAGTACTTC. Translated, it gives CATSETQYF.

V is TRBV4-1 and J is TRBJ1-5; TRBD1 agrees at 7 bases. The germline gives CDR1 MGHRA, CDR2 YSYEKL. The CDR3 spans 15 residues. The V gene end was trimmed by 5 bases and the J gene end by 5 bases; junction bases not matched to a gene: 9. CDR3 nucleotide sequence: TGCGCCAGCAGCTCCCGGGACAGTCCTTATCAGCCCCAGCATTTT. As protein: CASSSRDSPYQPQHF.

The chain uses TRBV7-2 and TRBJ1-3, with D tentatively TRBD1 (6 bases). Germline V gives CDR1 SGHTA, CDR2 FQGNSA. This CDR3 is 16 amino acids long. V lost 1 base and J lost 2, with 12 bases in between. CDR3 residues: CASSLGPTGTGNTIYF. CDR3 coding DNA: TGTGCCAGCAGCTTAGGCCCCACAGGGACTGGAAACACCATATATTTT.

This chain connects TRBV19 to TRBJ2-2; D unresolved. Germline lookup yields CDR1 LNHDA and CDR2 SQIVND (reference sequence). CDR3 length: 13 residues. Between the trimmed V and J ends, which lost 5 bases and 6 bases, there was a span of 10 bases. CDR3 in DNA: TGTGCCAGTAGTTGGCGGCCTCCCGGGGAGCTGTTTTTT. This translates into CASSWRPPGELFF.

The chain couples TRBV5-1 to TRBJ2-7, with 13 bases lining up with TRBD2. CDR3 size: 17 residues. Germline V lookup: CDR1 SGHRS, CDR2 YFSETQ. The V gene end was trimmed by 4 bases and the J gene end by 2 bases; junction bases not matched to a gene: 9. DNA for the CDR3: TGCGCCAGCAGCGTGGGACTAGCGGGAAGCAGAGCCTACGAGCAGTACTTC. It translates to CASSVGLAGSRAYEQYF.